This section outlines one T cell receptor beta chain sequence together with its context. Germline CDR1 and CDR2: SNHLY and FYNNEI. The CDR3 has 13 residues. With 8 bases removed from V and 9 bases from J, the gap between germline ends came to 14 bases. The data stem from a study of T cell responses to AZD1222 COVID-19 vaccine. Sequenced by immunoSEQ multiplex PCR; TCRdb stores in-frame clones only, minus some. The sample consists of 80,000 or so clones, 70% to 90% of them appearing once. The clonotype was recovered from an adult in good health. The chain uses TRBV2 and TRBJ1-6; D unresolved. The specimen was peripheral blood, collected on day 0 of AZD1222 vaccination. The CDR3 region is CASLAEEGSPLHF. The CDR3 DNA reads as TGTGCCAGCTTGGCTGAGGAGGGTTCACCCCTCCACTTT.